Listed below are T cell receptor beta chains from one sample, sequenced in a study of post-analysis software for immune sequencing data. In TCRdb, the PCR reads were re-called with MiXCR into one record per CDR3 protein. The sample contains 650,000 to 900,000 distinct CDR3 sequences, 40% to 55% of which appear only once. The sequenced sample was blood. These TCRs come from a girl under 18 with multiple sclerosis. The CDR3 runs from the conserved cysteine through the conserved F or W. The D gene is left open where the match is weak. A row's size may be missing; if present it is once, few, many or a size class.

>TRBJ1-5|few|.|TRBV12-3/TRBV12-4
TGTGCCAGCCGGGGGCAGGGCAATCAGCCCCAGCATTTT
CASRGQGNQPQHF
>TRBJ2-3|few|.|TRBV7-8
TGTGCCAGCAGCTTAGTGTCGGCGGGTACGGATACGCAGTATTTT
CASSLVSAGTDTQYF
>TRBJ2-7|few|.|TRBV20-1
TGCAGTGCTAGAGAAGCCGAGCAGTACTTC
CSAREAEQYF
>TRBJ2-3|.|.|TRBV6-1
TGTGCCAGCTCCCGACGGGAATTTAGCACAGATACGCAGTATTTT
CASSRREFSTDTQYF
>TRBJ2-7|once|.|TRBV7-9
TGTGCCAGCAGCCCCGCTCTCAGTTCCTACGAGCAGTACTTC
CASSPALSSYEQYF
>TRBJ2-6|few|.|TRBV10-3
TGTGCCACCATGGACACAACCTCTGGGGCCAACGTCCTGACTTTC
CATMDTTSGANVLTF
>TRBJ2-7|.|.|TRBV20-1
TGCAGTGCTAGAGATACCCCCTGGGAGCAGTACTTC
CSARDTPWEQYF
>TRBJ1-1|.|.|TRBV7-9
TGTGCCAGCAGCGTAGAGAATGGGGATTCCACTGAAGCTTTCTTT
CASSVENGDSTEAFF
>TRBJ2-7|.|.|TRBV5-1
TGCGCCAGCAGCTTGGAGATCCGGGACCCAGACTACGAGCAGTACTTC
CASSLEIRDPDYEQYF
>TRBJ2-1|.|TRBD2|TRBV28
TGTGCCAGCAGTTGGCCGGGTAGCGGGCAGGTATACAATGAGCAGTTCTTC
CASSWPGSGQVYNEQFF
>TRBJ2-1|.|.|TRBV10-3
TGTGCCATCAGTGAGTCCAAACTTACTAATGAGCAGTTCTTC
CAISESKLTNEQFF
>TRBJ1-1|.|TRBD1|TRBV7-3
TGTGCCAGCAGCGCCCACGACAGGGGTACTGAAGCTTTCTTT
CASSAHDRGTEAFF
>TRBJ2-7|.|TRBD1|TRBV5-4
TGTGCCAGCAGCGTGGACAGGTCTTTCTACGAGCAGTACTTC
CASSVDRSFYEQYF
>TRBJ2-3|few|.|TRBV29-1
TGCAGCGTTGAATGGGGCACAGATACGCAGTATTTT
CSVEWGTDTQYF
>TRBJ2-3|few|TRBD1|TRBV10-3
TGTGCCATTGATGACAGGGCTAGCACAGATACGCAGTATTTT
CAIDDRASTDTQYF
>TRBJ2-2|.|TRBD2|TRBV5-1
TGCGCCAGCAGCTTCTCTAGCGGGACATCCGGGGAGCTGTTTTTT
CASSFSSGTSGELFF
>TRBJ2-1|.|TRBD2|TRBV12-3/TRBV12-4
TGTGCCAACACCCCTTTTAGCGGGAGCAGAAACAATGAGCAGTTCTTC
CANTPFSGSRNNEQFF
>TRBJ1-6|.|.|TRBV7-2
TGTGCCAGCAGCTTAGCCCCGCTAGGGGCCCTCCACTTT
CASSLAPLGALHF
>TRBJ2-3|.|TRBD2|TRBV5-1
TGCGCCAGCAGCTCGGGACTAGCCGGAGGGGGAGATACGCAGTATTTT
CASSSGLAGGGDTQYF
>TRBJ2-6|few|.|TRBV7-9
TGTGCCAGCATTTCGGCTGGGGCCAACGTCCTGACTTTC
CASISAGANVLTF
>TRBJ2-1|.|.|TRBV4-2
TGTGCCAGCAGCCAGTCTAGGGCAGGGGGGCATGAGCAGTTCTTC
CASSQSRAGGHEQFF
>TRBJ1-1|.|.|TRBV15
TGTGCCACCAGCGAACGGGCTGTCAACACTGAAGCTTTCTTT
CATSERAVNTEAFF
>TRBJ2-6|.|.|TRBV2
TGTGCCAGCAGTGAAGAGGGGACAACTGGGGCCAACGTCCTGACTTTC
CASSEEGTTGANVLTF
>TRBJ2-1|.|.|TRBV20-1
TGCAGTGCTAGTGGAGGGGTCGAGGAGCAGTTCTTC
CSASGGVEEQFF
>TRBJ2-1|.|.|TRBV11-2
TGTGCCAGCAGCGTAAATCCGCTTAGCTCCTACAATGAGCAGTTCTTC
CASSVNPLSSYNEQFF
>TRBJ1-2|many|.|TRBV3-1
TGTGCCAGCAGCCAAGATCCGGGAGGAGGCTACACCTTC
CASSQDPGGGYTF
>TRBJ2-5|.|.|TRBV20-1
TGCAGTGCTAGAGATCAGGATGGGCGGGAGACCCAGTACTTC
CSARDQDGRETQYF
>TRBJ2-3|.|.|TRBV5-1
TGCGCCAGCAGCTTGGCGGTCGGGATTAGCACAGATACGCAGTATTTT
CASSLAVGISTDTQYF
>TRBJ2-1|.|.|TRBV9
TGTGCCAGCAGCGTAGGGGGGGGTCGAGGGGGCAATGAGCAGTTCTTC
CASSVGGGRGGNEQFF
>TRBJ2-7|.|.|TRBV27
TGTGCCAGCAGTCCCCGACAGGAGAGCTCCTACGAGCAGTACTTC
CASSPRQESSYEQYF
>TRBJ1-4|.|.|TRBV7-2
TGTGCCAGCAGCTTAGGGCCCTTTCTAAATGAAAAACTGTTTTTT
CASSLGPFLNEKLFF
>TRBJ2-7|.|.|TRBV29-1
TGCAGCGCCCTACAGGGCCCCCCCTACGAGCAGTACTTC
CSALQGPPYEQYF
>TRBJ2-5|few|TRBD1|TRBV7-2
TGTGCCAGCAGCCGACCATTGGGACAGCAAGAGACCCAGTACTTC
CASSRPLGQQETQYF
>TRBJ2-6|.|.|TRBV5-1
TGCGCCAGCAGCTTCGGACCGGTGGCTAGCTCTGGGGCCGACGTCCTGACTTTC
CASSFGPVASSGADVLTF
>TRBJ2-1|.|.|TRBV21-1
TGTGCCAGCAGCAAAAGAAGGCGGGCGGCATCGTCCTACAATGAGCAGTTCTTC
CASSKRRRAASSYNEQFF
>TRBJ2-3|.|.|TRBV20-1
TGCAGTGCTACGTGGGACGGAAGGACGGGAGATACGCAGTATTTT
CSATWDGRTGDTQYF
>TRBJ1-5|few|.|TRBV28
TGTGCCAGTTTAGGGGAAGACAATCAGCCCCAGCATTTT
CASLGEDNQPQHF
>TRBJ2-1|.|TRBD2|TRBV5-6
TGTGCCAGCAGCTCAGAACGGGAGGGCTCCCACAATGAGCAGTTCTTC
CASSSEREGSHNEQFF
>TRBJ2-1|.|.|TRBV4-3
TGCGCCAGCAGCCAAGATCCAGTCCAGCAGTTCTTC
CASSQDPVQQFF
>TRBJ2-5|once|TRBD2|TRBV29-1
TGCAGCGTGGATGTGGCAGGTCTAGCGGGAGAGACCCAGTACTTC
CSVDVAGLAGETQYF
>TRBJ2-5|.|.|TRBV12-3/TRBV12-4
TGTGCCAGCAGTTTTGGCGGAGCGAGTGGGGATGAGCAGTACTTC
CASSFGGASGDEQYF
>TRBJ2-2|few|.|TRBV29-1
TGCAGCGTTCCCGAAGTTCGGCACGAGAGGCTGTTTTTT
CSVPEVRHERLFF
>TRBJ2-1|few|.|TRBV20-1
TGCAGTGCTAGACCCGGTGAGCAGTTCTTC
CSARPGEQFF
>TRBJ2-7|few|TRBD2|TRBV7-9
TGTGCCAGCAGCTTAGTTCTCGGGACTAGCGGAACCTACGAGCAGTACTTC
CASSLVLGTSGTYEQYF
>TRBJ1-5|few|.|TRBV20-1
TGCAGTGCTTACCCAGCGGGTCAGCCCCAGCATTTT
CSAYPAGQPQHF
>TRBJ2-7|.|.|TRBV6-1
TGTGCCAGCAGTGGAGGGCCAGGGGACGCGAGGGAGCAGTACTTC
CASSGGPGDAREQYF
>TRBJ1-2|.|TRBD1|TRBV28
TGTGCCAGCAGTTCTTTTCCGGCCGGACAGGGCTATGGCTACACCTTC
CASSSFPAGQGYGYTF
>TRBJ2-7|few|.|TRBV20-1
TGCAGCTTCTTGATGGAGACAGGACCCTACGAGCAGTACTTC
CSFLMETGPYEQYF
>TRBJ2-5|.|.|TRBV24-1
TGTGCCACCAGTTCGGAGCGGGAGACCCAGTACTTC
CATSSERETQYF
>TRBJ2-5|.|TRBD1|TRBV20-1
TGCAGTGCCAGGGCCGGGACAGGGATGAATGAGCAGTACTTC
CSARAGTGMNEQYF
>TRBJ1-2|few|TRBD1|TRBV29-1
TGCAGCGTTGATCCAGCACAGGGGGCTCTCTATGGCTACACCTTC
CSVDPAQGALYGYTF
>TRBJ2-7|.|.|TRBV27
TGTGCCAGCAGCTCCTCTAGCTCCGAGCAGTACTTC
CASSSSSSEQYF
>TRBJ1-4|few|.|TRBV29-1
TGCAGCCCCTCAGAGGAAAAACTGTTTTTT
CSPSEEKLFF
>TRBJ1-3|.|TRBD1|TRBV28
TGTGCCAGCAGTTCCCCGACAGGGGGCACCTCTGGAAACACCATATATTTT
CASSSPTGGTSGNTIYF
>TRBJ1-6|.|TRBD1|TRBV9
TGTGCCAGCAGCGCACAGACAGGGTATAATTCACCCCTCCACTTT
CASSAQTGYNSPLHF
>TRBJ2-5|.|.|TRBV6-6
TGTGCCAGCAGTTACTCAGAGGTCCAAGAGACCCAGTACTTC
CASSYSEVQETQYF
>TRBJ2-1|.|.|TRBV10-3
TGTGCCATCAGTGACCAGTTCGGGACCTCCTACAATGAGCAGTTCTTC
CAISDQFGTSYNEQFF
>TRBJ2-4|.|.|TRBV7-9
TGTGCCAGCAGTTCAAGGGAGGACCCCCGAGGAGACATTCAGTACTTC
CASSSREDPRGDIQYF